Following are 24 T cell receptor beta chains from one sample sequenced in a study of blood T cell repertoires in COVID-19. The protocol was immunoSEQ multiplex PCR, while the TCRdb copy is restricted to in-frame clones and leaves out a portion. This table has hundreds of thousands of clones, approximately 89% appearing once. Sample: peripheral blood. The receptor source for this set is a man aged 18 to 29 with COVID-19, enrolled during active disease.

V usage is TRBV7-8 and J usage is TRBJ1-2; 9 bases agree with TRBD1. CDR1 and CDR2 (germline): SGHVS, FQNEAQ. With 1 base clipped from V and 5 bases from J, the junction kept 20 bases outside the gene matches. The CDR3 has 20 amino acids. The CDR3: CASSLVSRGTGIWDGYGYTF. The CDR3 DNA follows: TGTGCCAGCAGCTTAGTATCTCGGGGGACAGGGATATGGGATGGGTATGGCTACACCTTC.

The rearrangement joins TRBV5-1 to TRBJ2-3, with 12 bases identical to TRBD2. The CDR3 contains 16 residues. Germline V gene lookup returns CDR1 SGHRS and CDR2 YFSETQ. V was clipped by 4 bases and J by 2 bases; unmatched bases: 5. The CDR3 nucleotides are TGCGCCAGCAGCCTAGGACTAGCGGGACACACAGATACGCAGTATTTT. It is translated as CASSLGLAGHTDTQYF.

The chain uses TRBV7-9 and TRBJ2-7, with D possibly being TRBD1 (8 bases). Germline-derived CDR1 and CDR2 are SEHNR and FQNEAQ (reference sequence). The CDR3 covers 13 residues. Trimming removed 11 bases from V and 8 bases from J, with 22 bases in between. This chain's CDR3 is CAGQGGSDPQQYF. The CDR3 bases are TGTGCCGGACAGGGCGGGAGCGATCCCCAGCAGTACTTC.

The chain links TRBV5-1 to TRBJ2-6; D may be TRBD2 (7 bases). With 3 bases removed from V and 3 bases from J, the gap between germline ends came to 16 bases. CDR3 size: 17 residues. The germline CDR1 and CDR2 sequences are SGHRS and YFSETQ. The CDR3 protein is CASSWAPGGFGANVLTF. DNA of the CDR3: TGCGCCAGCAGCTGGGCACCGGGGGGCTTTGGGGCCAACGTCCTGACTTTC.

The chain couples TRBV5-5 to TRBJ1-4; 7 nucleotides agree with TRBD1. There are 15 residues in the CDR3. V shed 3 bases, J shed 2 bases, and the junction held 4 bases outside the gene matches. CDR1 and CDR2 from the germline V gene are SGHKS and YYEKEE (reference sequence). The CDR3 reads CASSSQGVTNEKLFF. The CDR3 region has the DNA TGTGCCAGCAGCTCTCAGGGGGTCACTAATGAAAAACTGTTTTTT.

The chain couples TRBV11-2 to TRBJ2-7; D is possibly TRBD1 (6 bases). Trimming left V 4 bases short and J 4 bases short, with 8 bases between. Germline CDR1 SGHAT, CDR2 FQNNGV. CDR3 length: 12 amino acids. The CDR3 protein is CASSYTGYEQYF. The CDR3 nucleotides read TGTGCCAGCAGCTACACAGGGTACGAGCAGTACTTC.

The chain couples TRBV23-1 to TRBJ2-1, with D tentatively TRBD1 (6 bases). TRBV23-1 is flagged as an ORF with uncertain function. V gave up 8 bases and J gave up 6 bases, with 23 bases separating them. The CDR3 spans 16 residues. The CDR3 sequence is CASGQSGTRPINEQFF. The CDR3 region has the DNA TGCGCCAGCGGGCAGTCCGGGACAAGGCCCATCAATGAGCAGTTCTTC.

The rearrangement joins TRBV5-4 to TRBJ2-7, with a weak D call TRBD1 (6 bases). This CDR3 comprises 14 residues. The germline V gene has CDR1 SGHNT and CDR2 YYREEE (reference sequence). The V gene lost 7 bases and the J gene lost 0 bases, with 14 bases spanning the gap. The DNA for the CDR3 is TGTGCCAGCGCCAATAGAGGGGGCTCCTACGAGCAGTACTTC. It translates to CASANRGGSYEQYF.

This chain connects TRBV9 to TRBJ1-1; D unresolved. The ends were cut back, 0 bases at V and 0 bases at J, with 9 bases in the middle. There are 15 residues in the CDR3. From germline, CDR1 is SGDLS and CDR2 YYNGEE. CDR3 in DNA: TGTGCCAGCAGCGTAGAGTGGCAGTTGAACACTGAAGCTTTCTTT. Translating gives CASSVEWQLNTEAFF.

V is TRBV7-9 and J is TRBJ1-2; weak D call: TRBD1 (5 bases). There are 13 residues in the CDR3. The V gene lost 5 bases and the J gene lost 6 bases, with 13 bases spanning the gap. Germline values: CDR1 SEHNR, CDR2 FQNEAQ (reference sequence). The CDR3 loop is CASSITAGHGYTF. As DNA, the CDR3 is TGTGCCAGCAGCATAACCGCAGGGCATGGCTACACCTTC.

The CDR3 DNA reads TGTGCCAGCAGAAACAGGGGGCTTCGGGAGACCCAGTACTTC. Translated: CASRNRGLRETQYF. The J gene is TRBJ2-5, the V gene TRBV27; TRBD1 matches at 9 bases. In germline, CDR1 is MNHEY, CDR2 SMNVEV (reference sequence). With V trimmed by 6 bases and J by 5 bases, 7 bases remained unmatched. The CDR3 length is 14 residues.

This chain links TRBV18 with TRBJ1-4; 8 nucleotides agree with TRBD1. Germline assignment: CDR1 KGHSH and CDR2 LQKENI. J gave up 3 bases and V 4 bases, and 7 bases lay outside the gene matches. This CDR3 has 16 residues. CDR3 protein: CASSLKDRGANEKLFF. In DNA, the CDR3 is TGTGCCAGCTCACTAAAAGACAGGGGAGCTAATGAAAAACTGTTTTTT.

In the case of this clone: This specimen includes other DNA sequences encoding the same CDR3. The chain combines TRBV28 with TRBJ2-3, with D unclear. Germline V CDR1 and CDR2: MDHEN, SYDVKM. There are 13 residues in the CDR3. Trimming shortened V by 2 bases and J by 1 base, and 4 bases separated the two germline ends. CDR3 loop: CASSLPGTDTQYF. The CDR3 DNA reads TGTGCCAGCAGTTTACCGGGCACAGATACGCAGTATTTT.

This clone showed up just once. The V and J genes are TRBV19 and TRBJ2-2, with a possible D match to TRBD2 (5 bases). CDR3 length: 13 amino acids. V was cut by 5 bases and J by 6 bases, with 10 bases left in between. CDR1 is LNHDA, CDR2 SQIVND, per germline (reference sequence). The DNA of the CDR3 is TGTGCCAGTAGTCTAGCCACAGCCGGGGAGCTGTTTTTT. It encodes CASSLATAGELFF.

V usage is TRBV11-3 and J usage is TRBJ2-3; TRBD2 might be the D (6 bases). The germline gives CDR1 SGHNT, CDR2 YENEEA. This CDR3 contains 17 residues. Trimming stripped 0 bases from V and 6 bases from J, with 19 bases between. Here the CDR3 reads CASSLESAGPLRDTQYF. For the CDR3, the DNA is TGTGCCAGCAGCTTAGAATCGGCGGGACCCCTTAGGGATACGCAGTATTTT.

There are a few counts of this clone. The chain carries TRBV7-9 and TRBJ2-3; tentative D call: TRBD1 (5 bases). This CDR3 is built from 15 residues. Germline CDR1 is SEHNR and CDR2 is FQNEAQ (reference sequence). Trimming took off 3 bases at V and 4 bases at J, with 14 bases between the two ends. The CDR3 sequence is CASSLGRVRADTQYF. The CDR3 coding sequence is TGTGCCAGCAGCTTGGGCAGGGTGCGCGCAGATACGCAGTATTTT.

The chain joins TRBV5-1 to TRBJ1-6; TRBD1 matches at 7 bases. This CDR3 contains 15 residues. Unmatched junction bases numbered 10, after V lost 4 bases and J lost 9 bases. The germline gives CDR1 SGHRS, CDR2 YFSETQ. The DNA of the CDR3 is TGCGCCAGCAGCCCGCGACAGGGCGACGTTTCACCCCTCCACTTT. It specifies CASSPRQGDVSPLHF.

The V call is TRBV6-5, the J call TRBJ2-2; D is uncertain. With 8 bases removed from V and 6 bases from J, the gap between germline ends came to 4 bases. The CDR3 is made up of 10 amino acids. Germline CDR1 is MNHEY and CDR2 is SVGAGI. CDR3 nucleotides: TGTGCCAGCGAGGCCGGGGAGCTGTTTTTT. Encoded protein: CASEAGELFF.

This chain joins TRBV12-3 or TRBV12-4 and TRBJ2-3, with no clear D. The CDR3 spans 13 residues. Trimming took 1 base from V and 6 from J, leaving 8 bases between them. As DNA, the CDR3 is TGTGCCAGCAGTTTAGGAGGTCCGGATACGCAGTATTTT. Its protein product is CASSLGGPDTQYF.

The gene calls are TRBV20-1 and TRBJ2-7; D not certain. CDR1 is DFQATT, CDR2 SNEGSKA, per germline (reference sequence). Between the trimmed V and J ends, which lost 3 bases and 2 bases, there was a span of 5 bases. CDR3 size: 11 residues. The chain's CDR3 is CSASNTYEQYF. Written as DNA, the CDR3 is TGCAGTGCTAGTAACACCTACGAGCAGTACTTC.

The rearrangement joins TRBV28 to TRBJ1-5, with 7 nucleotides matching TRBD1. V shed 3 bases, J shed 3 bases, and the junction held 2 bases outside the gene matches. Germline-derived CDR1 and CDR2 are MDHEN and SYDVKM. CDR3 length: 14 amino acids. DNA of the CDR3: TGTGCCAGCAGTTTGGGACAGCTCAATCAGCCCCAGCATTTT. This codes for CASSLGQLNQPQHF.

This sequence joins TRBV29-1 and TRBJ1-2; 10 nucleotides align to TRBD1. The germline gives CDR1 SQVTM, CDR2 ANQGSEA. The CDR3 is 13 residues long. J was trimmed by 2 bases and V by 4 bases; bases with no gene match: 1. In DNA form, the CDR3 reads TGCAGCGTTGGGGACAGGGGAAACTATGGCTACACCTTC. It codes for CSVGDRGNYGYTF.

The V call is TRBV7-9, the J call TRBJ2-6; D gene unclear. This CDR3 is built from 15 residues. The germline gives CDR1 SEHNR, CDR2 FQNEAQ (reference sequence). V dropped 2 bases and J dropped 0 bases, with 5 bases sitting between them. The CDR3 DNA reads TGTGCCAGCAGCTTACTTAGCTCTGGGGCCAACGTCCTGACTTTC. This sequence encodes CASSLLSSGANVLTF.

The chain couples TRBV7-9 to TRBJ1-3; TRBD1 matches at 7 bases. The CDR3 has 15 amino acids. With V trimmed by 7 bases and J by 4 bases, 10 bases remained unmatched. CDR1 SEHNR and CDR2 FQNEAQ come from the germline V gene (reference sequence). The CDR3 nucleotides read TGTGCCAGCATACGGATGACAGGGAACGGAAACACCATATATTTT. Protein product: CASIRMTGNGNTIYF.